The 21 T cell receptor beta chains below all came from one sample that was sequenced in a study of blood T cell repertoires in COVID-19. Profiling relied on immunoSEQ multiplex PCR, and the TCRdb table lists in-frame clones only, not all of them. The sample yields 310,000 or so clones, roughly 87% seen once. Sequencing was carried out using PBMCs or T cells enriched from blood (not recorded which). All receptors derive from a woman aged 18-29 years who had recovered from COVID-19.

The genes are TRBV11-3 and TRBJ2-1, with TRBD1 as a possible D gene (6 bases). The CDR3 has 16 amino acids. Trimming took 2 bases from V and 7 from J, leaving 18 bases between them. CDR1 and CDR2 from the germline V gene are SGHNT and YENEEA. The CDR3 DNA reads as TGTGCCAGCAGCTTATGGGCCAGGGCAGGGGTTAATGAGCAGTTCTTC. Its protein is CASSLWARAGVNEQFF.

This chain connects TRBV25-1 to TRBJ2-3, with D tentatively TRBD1 (5 bases). CDR1 is MGHDK, CDR2 SYGVNS, per germline. Trimming took off 4 bases at V and 6 bases at J, with 17 bases between the two ends. There are 15 residues in the CDR3. CDR3 sequence reads: CASSGQKRGRDTQYF. CDR3 sequence (DNA): TGTGCCAGCAGTGGACAGAAGAGAGGCAGGGATACGCAGTATTTT.

V gene TRBV28 combines with J gene TRBJ1-4, with a tentative D call TRBD1 (6 bases). V lost 5 bases, J lost 7 bases, and 11 bases lay in between. The CDR3 has 13 residues. Looked up from germline, CDR1 is MDHEN and CDR2 is SYDVKM. The DNA for the CDR3 is TGTGCCAGCAGTGGGGGGGGGCGTGAAAAACTGTTTTTT. Its translation: CASSGGGREKLFF. Drawing the rest from reference TRBV28 and TRBJ1-4, the complete variable domain is DVKVTQSSRYLVKRTGEKVFLECVQDMDHENMFWYRQDPGLGLRLIYFSYDVKMKEKGDIPEGYSVSREKKERFSLILESASTNQTSMYLCASSGGGREKLFFGSGTQLSVL.

In this sample, this clone turned up once. The chain is built from TRBV9 and TRBJ1-4, with D uncertain. Germline V gene lookup returns CDR1 SGDLS and CDR2 YYNGEE. V shed 0 bases and J shed 4 bases, with 22 bases lying between them. This CDR3 is 19 amino acids long. CDR3 coding DNA: TGTGCCAGCAGCGTAGCTACGGGGTCGACTTACCCCGATAATGAAAAACTGTTTTTT. It is translated as CASSVATGSTYPDNEKLFF.

V usage is TRBV3-1 (or the pseudogene TRBV3-2) and J usage is TRBJ1-5, with D unclear. V gave up 0 bases and J gave up 7 bases, with 7 bases separating them. Germline assignment: CDR1 LGHDT and CDR2 YNNKEL (reference sequence). The CDR3 covers 13 residues. CDR3 sequence: CASSQDRRQPQHF. The CDR3 region has the DNA TGTGCCAGCAGCCAAGATCGGAGACAGCCCCAGCATTTT.

The J gene is TRBJ2-7, the V gene TRBV5-6; 8 nucleotides line up with TRBD2. Per the germline V gene, CDR1 is SGHDT and CDR2 is YYEEEE. The length of the CDR3 is 16 residues. Trimming took 3 bases from V and 5 from J; bases not matched to a gene: 13. Written as DNA, the CDR3 is TGTGCCAGCAGCTCCCGGGGGGGCGTCGAAACCCACGAGCAGTACTTC. Translating it yields CASSSRGGVETHEQYF.

The chain uses TRBV15 and TRBJ1-6; D is undetermined. The CDR3 runs to 13 residues. V was cut by 1 base and J by 7 bases, with 5 bases left in between. From germline, CDR1 is LNHNV and CDR2 YYDKDF (reference sequence). For the CDR3, the DNA is TGTGCCACCAGCAGAGGGAGAAATTCACCCCTCCACTTT. This codes for CATSRGRNSPLHF.

The chain has TRBV11-2 and TRBJ1-2, with D perhaps matching TRBD1 (5 bases). Germline values: CDR1 SGHAT, CDR2 FQNNGV. This CDR3 region has 17 residues. Trimming removed 4 bases from V and 2 bases from J, with 20 bases in between. The CDR3 region is CASSSIRGGVSNYGYTF. CDR3 sequence (DNA): TGTGCCAGCAGCTCCATCCGGGGAGGGGTGTCCAACTATGGCTACACCTTC.

J is TRBJ1-4 and V is TRBV19, with 7 bases fitting TRBD1. CDR3 size: 15 residues. The junction had 11 bases not matched to a gene; V was cut back by 9 bases and J by 4 bases. The germline V gene encodes CDR1 LNHDA and CDR2 SQIVND (reference sequence). The CDR3 region is CASLRRGQHNEKLFF. DNA for the CDR3: TGTGCCAGCCTCCGAAGGGGACAGCATAATGAAAAACTGTTTTTT.

V gene TRBV25-1 combines with J gene TRBJ1-2, with 10 bases lining up with TRBD1. CDR1 MGHDK and CDR2 SYGVNS come from the germline V gene. CDR3 length: 15 residues. J was trimmed by 2 bases and V by 2 bases; bases with no gene match: 2. CDR3 in DNA: TGTGCCAGCAGTGAACCGGGACAGGGGAACTATGGCTACACCTTC. Translation gives CASSEPGQGNYGYTF.

The CDR3 DNA is TGTGCCAGCATCAACACGAATAACTATGGCTACACCTTC. This translates into CASINTNNYGYTF. The chain is built from TRBV12-3 or TRBV12-4 and TRBJ1-2, with unresolved D. This CDR3 is built from 13 residues. V lost 7 bases to trimming and J lost 1 base, with 10 bases between them.

This clone came up once. The CDR3 region has the DNA TGTGCCAGTAGTATAGTCGGCAGGGGAAGCAATCAGCCCCAGCATTTT. This translates into CASSIVGRGSNQPQHF. This chain uses TRBV19 with TRBJ1-5, with D tentatively TRBD1 (6 bases). This CDR3 has 16 residues. V lost 1 base to trimming and J lost 1 base, with 11 bases between them. Germline lookup yields CDR1 LNHDA and CDR2 SQIVND (reference sequence).

J is TRBJ1-4 and V is TRBV15, with a possible D match to TRBD1 (5 bases). V was clipped by 1 base and J by 8 bases, with 14 bases between them. Germline lookup yields CDR1 LNHNV and CDR2 YYDKDF (reference sequence). The CDR3 consists of 15 residues. CDR3 protein: CATSRVLGEAEKLFF. CDR3 bases: TGTGCCACCAGCAGAGTTCTGGGGGAGGCCGAAAAACTGTTTTTT. Looking up the rest from reference TRBV15 and TRBJ1-4 gives the full variable domain: DAMVIQNPRYQVTQFGKPVTLSCSQTLNHNVMYWYQQKSSQAPKLLFHYYDKDFNNEADTPDNFQSRRPNTSFCFLDIRSPGLGDTAMYLCATSRVLGEAEKLFFGSGTQLSVL.

The DNA of the CDR3 is TGTGCCAGCAGCTTAGTTAGCGCGACAGGGCTAGGCACTGAAGCTTTCTTT. This translates into CASSLVSATGLGTEAFF. The J gene is TRBJ1-1, the V gene TRBV7-2; 7 bases align to TRBD1. The CDR3 is made up of 17 amino acids. Per the germline V gene, CDR1 is SGHTA and CDR2 is FQGNSA. V shed 1 base, J shed 4 bases, and the junction held 12 bases outside the gene matches. Together with reference TRBV7-2 and TRBJ1-1, the CDR3 gives the full variable domain: GAGVSQSPSNKVTEKGKDVELRCDPISGHTALYWYRQSLGQGLEFLIYFQGNSAPDKSGLPSDRFSAERTGGSVSTLTIQRTQQEDSAVYLCASSLVSATGLGTEAFFGQGTRLTVV.

V is TRBV18 and J is TRBJ2-3, with 7 bases lining up with TRBD1. CDR1 and CDR2 from the germline V gene are KGHSH and LQKENI. The CDR3 contains 15 residues. Trimming at V came to 3 bases and at J to 1 base, leaving 4 bases not matched to a gene. The CDR3 DNA follows: TGTGCCAGCTCACCGAGACAGGGTCGCACAGATACGCAGTATTTT. Translating it yields CASSPRQGRTDTQYF. The full variable domain, with the rest looked up from reference TRBV18 and TRBJ2-3, is NAGVMQNPRHLVRRRGQEARLRCSPMKGHSHVYWYRQLPEEGLKFMVYLQKENIIDESGMPKERFSAEFPKEGPSILRIQQVVRGDSAAYFCASSPRQGRTDTQYFGPGTRLTVL.

The chain has TRBV5-4 and TRBJ2-1, with no clear D. Trimming shortened V by 7 bases and J by 0 bases, and 11 bases separated the two germline ends. CDR1 and CDR2 (germline): SGHNT, YYREEE (reference sequence). The CDR3 has 14 residues. CDR3 protein: CASELSGSYNEQFF. Written as DNA, the CDR3 is TGTGCCAGCGAGCTGAGTGGCTCCTACAATGAGCAGTTCTTC.

The chain has TRBV4-1 and TRBJ1-1; 12 positions match TRBD1. The germline V gene encodes CDR1 MGHRA and CDR2 YSYEKL. Trimming removed 4 bases from V and 4 bases from J; junction bases left unmatched: 4. There are 15 residues in the CDR3. The CDR3 loop is CASSLGTGGRTEAFF. The CDR3 nucleotides read TGCGCCAGCAGCCTCGGGACAGGGGGCCGCACTGAAGCTTTCTTT.

This clone has a single count. J is TRBJ2-3 and V is TRBV6-1; a possible D gene is TRBD2 (6 bases). V lost 3 bases and J 2 bases, leaving 18 bases between the germline ends. This CDR3 region has 17 residues. CDR1 is MNHNS and CDR2 is SASEGT in the germline V gene. CDR3 in amino acids: CASSDRDLRGSTDTQYF. The CDR3 coding sequence is TGTGCCAGCAGTGACCGGGACCTTCGGGGGTCCACAGATACGCAGTATTTT.

The sample holds many counts of this clone. This chain connects TRBV7-9 to TRBJ1-2; D is ambiguous. The CDR3 extends over 14 amino acids. The V end was cut by 0 bases, the J end by 0 bases, with 5 bases between. From germline, CDR1 is SEHNR and CDR2 FQNEAQ (reference sequence). The CDR3: CASSLAVANYGYTF. The DNA of the CDR3 is TGTGCCAGCAGCTTAGCCGTAGCTAACTATGGCTACACCTTC.

The V and J genes are TRBV6-5 and TRBJ1-2, with D possibly matching TRBD1 (5 bases). Germline V gene lookup returns CDR1 MNHEY and CDR2 SVGAGI. V was shortened by 6 bases and J by 1 base, with 9 bases between the two germline ends. CDR3 size: 13 residues. CDR3 bases: TGTGCCAGCAGCCCCGGGGGTAACTATGGCTACACCTTC. Its protein is CASSPGGNYGYTF.

This clone was counted only a few times. The rearrangement links TRBV4-1 to TRBJ2-2, with 7 bases matching TRBD2. CDR1 and CDR2 from the germline V gene are MGHRA and YSYEKL. This CDR3 is 16 amino acids long. With V trimmed by 6 bases and J by 0 bases, 7 bases remained unmatched. CDR3 sequence: CASRQLANSNTGELFF. Here the CDR3 DNA reads TGCGCCAGCAGGCAACTAGCGAACTCGAACACCGGGGAGCTGTTTTTT.